This T cell receptor (beta chain) was captured by sequencing in a study of blood T cell repertoires in COVID-19. This clone was seen a single time. The CDR3 sequence is 16 residues long. V lost 2 bases and J lost 5; bases outside the gene matches: 4. Germline V lookup: CDR1 SGHNT, CDR2 YYREEE (reference sequence). Method: immunoSEQ multiplex PCR; TCRdb's copy keeps in-frame clones and lacks some. The table has 70,000 to 95,000 clones, approximately 92% seen once. The V and J genes are TRBV5-4 and TRBJ2-2; TRBD2 aligns across 12 bases. This TCR was sampled from a woman aged 55 to 70 with active COVID-19. What was sequenced was peripheral blood. The CDR3, as DNA: TGTGCCAGCAGCTTTACTAGCGGGAGGCGAACCGGGGAGCTGTTTTTT. The encoded protein is CASSFTSGRRTGELFF.